Shown below are 32 T cell receptor beta chains from a single sample sequenced in a study of blood T cell repertoires in COVID-19. Some clones are missing from TCRdb's copy, which holds only in-frame ones; the method was immunoSEQ multiplex PCR. This repertoire shows fewer than 350,000 clones, about 92% found once; its top ten account for just under 4%. Sequenced sample: peripheral blood. These receptors were taken from a woman in her fifties or sixties with COVID-19, enrolled during active disease.

The genes are TRBV27 and TRBJ2-7; a possible D gene is TRBD1 (6 bases). The ends were cut back, 5 bases at V and 6 bases at J, with 8 bases in the middle. This CDR3 contains 11 residues. The germline V gene has CDR1 MNHEY and CDR2 SMNVEV (reference sequence). The CDR3 DNA sequence: TGTGCCAGCAGTACAGGGTTCGAGCAGTACTTC. This translates into CASSTGFEQYF.

The chain is built from TRBV30 and TRBJ2-1; D is perhaps TRBD2 (7 bases). This CDR3 is built from 14 residues. Germline CDR1 reads GTSNPN; CDR2 reads SVGIG (reference sequence). V lost 4 bases and J 4 bases, leaving 14 bases between the germline ends. CDR3 DNA: TGTGCCTGGAATAAGGGGGGGCAGTACAATGAGCAGTTCTTC. The encoded protein is CAWNKGGQYNEQFF.

The chain joins TRBV5-1 to TRBJ1-2; 9 bases map to TRBD1. This CDR3 is built from 14 residues. With 0 bases clipped from V and 5 bases from J, the junction kept 2 bases outside the gene matches. Germline values: CDR1 SGHRS, CDR2 YFSETQ. CDR3 DNA: TGCGCCAGCAGCTTGGGGGACAGGGTGTATGGCTACACCTTC. It encodes CASSLGDRVYGYTF. The complete variable domain, with remaining parts taken from reference TRBV5-1 and TRBJ1-2, reads KAGVTQTPRYLIKTRGQQVTLSCSPISGHRSVSWYQQTPGQGLQFLFEYFSETQRNKGNFPGRFSGRQFSNSRSEMNVSTLELGDSALYLCASSLGDRVYGYTFGSGTRLTVV.

The rearrangement links TRBV6-5 to TRBJ2-4; D gene ambiguous. V lost 5 bases and J 7 bases, leaving 12 bases between the germline ends. The CDR3 spans 13 residues. Per the germline V gene, CDR1 is MNHEY and CDR2 is SVGAGI. CDR3 protein: CASSLAQKNIQYF. In DNA, the CDR3 is TGTGCCAGCAGTCTCGCTCAGAAGAACATTCAGTACTTC.

The gene calls are TRBV5-1 and TRBJ1-4, with 7 bases matching TRBD1. Trimming at V came to 3 bases and at J to 11 bases, leaving 10 bases not matched to a gene. The CDR3 has 14 amino acids. The germline gives CDR1 SGHRS, CDR2 YFSETQ. The CDR3 here is CASSWGDREEKLFF. In DNA form, the CDR3 reads TGCGCCAGCAGCTGGGGAGACAGGGAAGAGAAACTGTTTTTT.

This chain connects TRBV2 to TRBJ2-2; no reliable D call. The CDR3 runs 18 residues. Germline V CDR1 and CDR2: SNHLY, FYNNEI. V shed 4 bases and J shed 4 bases, with 22 bases lying between them. CDR3 loop: CASSGENLKSIVTGELFF. The CDR3 DNA reads as TGTGCCAGCAGTGGCGAGAATTTAAAGAGTATAGTCACCGGGGAGCTGTTTTTT.

This clone was observed once. The chain is built from TRBV7-8 and TRBJ1-1; D unresolved. The V gene lost 6 bases and the J gene lost 5 bases, with 19 bases spanning the gap. This CDR3 is 15 amino acids long. CDR1 is SGHVS and CDR2 is FQNEAQ in the germline V gene. The CDR3 coding sequence is TGTGCCAGCAGACCCGAGCCACCTACCCGGACTGAAGCTTTCTTT. Encoded protein: CASRPEPPTRTEAFF.

The CDR3 bases are TGTGCCAGCAGCTCCTCAGATACGCAGTATTTT. It encodes CASSSSDTQYF. The rearrangement uses TRBV3-1 (or the pseudogene TRBV3-2) and TRBJ2-3; D is unclear. The V gene's germline CDR1 is LGHDT and CDR2 YNNKEL (reference sequence). CDR3 length: 11 residues. The ends were cut back, 5 bases at V and 4 bases at J, with 4 bases in the middle.

V usage is TRBV4-1 and J usage is TRBJ2-1, with D unresolved. This CDR3 has 16 amino acids. CDR1 and CDR2 (germline): MGHRA, YSYEKL. V was clipped by 0 bases and J by 2 bases, with 11 bases between them. The CDR3 nucleotides are TGCGCCAGCAGCCAAGAACCGGGTATGGCCTACAATGAGCAGTTCTTC. It encodes CASSQEPGMAYNEQFF.

The chain has TRBV19 and TRBJ1-5; tentative D call: TRBD1 (5 bases). Trimming left V 1 base short and J 3 bases short, with 10 bases between. The CDR3 runs 15 residues. Germline CDR1 is LNHDA and CDR2 is SQIVND (reference sequence). The CDR3 region has the DNA TGTGCCAGTAGTATAGTCGGCAGGGTCAATCAGCCCCAGCATTTT. Protein: CASSIVGRVNQPQHF. Full variable domain (rest looked up from reference TRBV19 and TRBJ1-5): DGGITQSPKYLFRKEGQNVTLSCEQNLNHDAMYWYRQDPGQGLRLIYYSQIVNDFQKGDIAEGYSVSREKKESFPLTVTSAQKNPTAFYLCASSIVGRVNQPQHFGDGTRLSIL.

This clone was seen more than once but under ten times. CDR3 residues: CASSVGGTGSQPQHF. The CDR3 DNA reads TGTGCCAGCAGCGTAGGGGGGACAGGGAGTCAGCCCCAGCATTTT. V is TRBV9 and J is TRBJ1-5; 9 positions match TRBD1. Looked up from germline, CDR1 is SGDLS and CDR2 is YYNGEE. Germline trimming cut 0 bases from V and 6 bases from J; bases unmatched to any gene: 4. The CDR3 spans 15 residues.

The sample holds one count of this clone. This chain links TRBV7-8 with TRBJ1-4; D is unclear. This CDR3 region has 13 residues. Between the trimmed V and J ends, which lost 1 base and 14 bases, there was a span of 14 bases. The germline V gene encodes CDR1 SGHVS and CDR2 FQNEAQ. The CDR3 region is CASSLGNGLWLFF. CDR3 DNA: TGTGCCAGCAGCTTAGGAAACGGACTCTGGCTGTTTTTT.

V gene TRBV19 combines with J gene TRBJ1-1; a weak D match, TRBD1 (6 bases). There are 13 residues in the CDR3. Germline CDR1 and CDR2: LNHDA and SQIVND (reference sequence). The germline V and J ends were trimmed by 2 bases and 8 bases, with 12 bases remaining between them. The CDR3 sequence is CASSITGIFEAFF. The CDR3 DNA sequence: TGTGCCAGTAGTATAACAGGGATTTTCGAAGCTTTCTTT.

This chain joins TRBV14 and TRBJ2-1; D remains ambiguous. Trimming took 0 bases from V and 9 from J, leaving 15 bases between them. CDR1 is SGHDN, CDR2 FVKESK, per germline. The CDR3 runs to 15 residues. The CDR3 DNA follows: TGTGCCAGCAGCCAAGATATTATCGCGGTGGGTGAGCAGTTCTTC. The encoded protein is CASSQDIIAVGEQFF.

This chain links TRBV20-1 with TRBJ2-6; 12 bases are shared with TRBD2. The V and J ends lost 3 bases and 1 base, in that order; junction bases with no gene match: 4. This CDR3 spans 17 amino acids. Germline values: CDR1 DFQATT, CDR2 SNEGSKA (reference sequence). For the CDR3, the DNA is TGCAGTGCTAGTTCCCTAGCGGGGGGGTCTGGGGCCAACGTCCTGACTTTC. Translated, it gives CSASSLAGGSGANVLTF.

The chain carries TRBV5-5 and TRBJ2-3; 9 bases fit TRBD2. CDR1 and CDR2 from the germline V gene are SGHKS and YYEKEE (reference sequence). This CDR3 is built from 17 residues. V lost 0 bases and J lost 3; bases outside the gene matches: 8. As DNA, the CDR3 is TGTGCCAGCAGCTTGGCCCGCGGTAGCGGGGGAACAGATACGCAGTATTTT. Residues: CASSLARGSGGTDTQYF. The full variable domain, with the rest looked up from reference TRBV5-5 and TRBJ2-3, is DAGVTQSPTHLIKTRGQQVTLRCSPISGHKSVSWYQQVLGQGPQFIFQYYEKEERGRGNFPDRFSARQFPNYSSELNVNALLLGDSALYLCASSLARGSGGTDTQYFGPGTRLTVL.

The gene calls are TRBV28 and TRBJ2-7, with D perhaps TRBD1 (6 bases). Germline CDR1 is MDHEN and CDR2 is SYDVKM. V lost 2 bases to trimming and J lost 5 bases, with 7 bases between them. The CDR3 loop spans 12 amino acids. This CDR3 reads CASSLTGNEQYF. The CDR3 nucleotides are TGTGCCAGCAGTTTAACAGGGAACGAGCAGTACTTC.

The chain joins TRBV7-8 to TRBJ1-2, with D possibly being TRBD1 (6 bases). V lost 1 base and J 2 bases, leaving 11 bases between the germline ends. CDR3 size: 15 residues. CDR1 is SGHVS and CDR2 is FQNEAQ in the germline V gene. The CDR3 reads CASSLVAGGNYGYTF. The CDR3 DNA reads as TGTGCCAGCAGCTTAGTCGCTGGGGGCAACTATGGCTACACCTTC.

This rearrangement joins TRBV5-3 to TRBJ1-2, with no clear D. TRBV5-3 is annotated as an ORF whose role is uncertain. CDR3 size: 14 residues. Deletions cut 4 bases from V and 1 base from J, with 11 bases between. The CDR3 DNA reads TGTGCCAGAAGCCCAGTCACCTTTAACTATGGCTACACCTTC. Its protein product is CARSPVTFNYGYTF.

The chain is built from TRBV15 and TRBJ1-2; 9 bases map to TRBD1. CDR1 LNHNV and CDR2 YYDKDF come from the germline V gene (reference sequence). V was pared by 5 bases and J by 7 bases, with 8 bases of the junction left unmatched. There are 14 residues in the CDR3. The CDR3 protein is CATSRSRDRVGYTF. The DNA of the CDR3 is TGTGCCACCAGCCGCAGCCGGGACAGGGTTGGCTACACCTTC.

The chain uses TRBV19 and TRBJ2-7; 8 bases are shared with TRBD1. The CDR3 covers 15 residues. J was trimmed by 3 bases and V by 10 bases; bases with no gene match: 14. Germline values: CDR1 LNHDA, CDR2 SQIVND (reference sequence). Here the CDR3 DNA reads TGTGCCACCGGGCGCCCCCGGACAGGGCACTACGAGCAGTACTTC. This translates into CATGRPRTGHYEQYF. Full variable domain (remainder filled in from reference TRBV19 and TRBJ2-7): DGGITQSPKYLFRKEGQNVTLSCEQNLNHDAMYWYRQDPGQGLRLIYYSQIVNDFQKGDIAEGYSVSREKKESFPLTVTSAQKNPTAFYLCATGRPRTGHYEQYFGPGTRLTVT.

The chain is built from TRBV5-1 and TRBJ1-1, with TRBD1 matching over 9 bases. The CDR3 loop spans 14 amino acids. CDR1 is SGHRS and CDR2 is YFSETQ in the germline V gene. Losses at the gene ends were 3 bases for V and 4 bases for J; bases not matched to a gene: 4. The CDR3 region is CASSSTTGGTEAFF. The CDR3 DNA reads TGCGCCAGCAGCTCAACGACAGGGGGCACTGAAGCTTTCTTT.

The gene calls are TRBV4-1 and TRBJ2-7; D is undetermined. From germline, CDR1 is MGHRA and CDR2 YSYEKL. CDR3 length equals 15 residues. V was trimmed by 2 bases and J by 0 bases, leaving 11 bases between them. The CDR3 is CASSQFQESSYEQYF. The CDR3 nucleotides read TGCGCCAGCAGCCAATTTCAGGAATCCTCCTACGAGCAGTACTTC.

The rearrangement joins TRBV9 to TRBJ2-5; TRBD2 agrees at 11 bases. This CDR3 has 18 residues. The germline CDR1 and CDR2 sequences are SGDLS and YYNGEE. The ends lost 6 bases at V and 5 bases at J; junction bases unmatched: 18. CDR3 nucleotide sequence: TGTGCCAGCACCCGACTAGCGGGGTTAGGGACGGCCGCGGAGACCCAGTACTTC. Encoded protein: CASTRLAGLGTAAETQYF.

J is TRBJ1-2 and V is TRBV6-5, with TRBD1 matching 10 bases. Germline assignment: CDR1 MNHEY and CDR2 SVGAGI. V lost 9 bases to trimming and J lost 0 bases; unmatched junction nucleotides: 7. This CDR3 comprises 15 residues. The CDR3 region has the DNA TGTGCCAGTAATCCCGGGACAGGGGCTAACTATGGCTACACCTTC. Translation: CASNPGTGANYGYTF.

The chain carries TRBV9 and TRBJ2-7, with D perhaps TRBD1 (6 bases). Trimming stripped 5 bases from V and 4 bases from J, with 19 bases between. The V gene's germline CDR1 is SGDLS and CDR2 YYNGEE. The CDR3 extends over 15 amino acids. As DNA, the CDR3 is TGTGCCAGCAGAGACGCGCTAAGGACAGTTTACGAGCAGTACTTC. As protein: CASRDALRTVYEQYF.

The gene calls are TRBV7-9 and TRBJ1-1, with TRBD1 identical over 7 bases. Germline CDR1 and CDR2: SEHNR and FQNEAQ (reference sequence). This CDR3 spans 14 amino acids. The J segment lost 3 bases and the V segment lost 8 bases, leaving 9 bases of the junction unmatched. In DNA form, the CDR3 reads TGTGCCAGCCCCTGGATACAGGGGTACACTGAAGCTTTCTTT. Translated, it gives CASPWIQGYTEAFF.

This chain joins TRBV5-1 and TRBJ1-2, with D tentatively TRBD1 (5 bases). Trimming cost V 0 bases and J 3 bases, with 15 bases left between them. The CDR3 runs to 16 residues. Germline assignment: CDR1 SGHRS and CDR2 YFSETQ. The CDR3 DNA reads as TGCGCCAGCAGCTTGGATGGCACCCGGGGGGACTATGGCTACACCTTC. The encoded protein is CASSLDGTRGDYGYTF.

This sequence joins TRBV28 and TRBJ2-7, with D possibly TRBD1 on 6 matching bases. Per the germline V gene, CDR1 is MDHEN and CDR2 is SYDVKM. This CDR3 comprises 15 residues. Trimming took off 10 bases at V and 0 bases at J, with 19 bases between the two ends. CDR3 region: CATLGNLDSSYEQYF. The CDR3 coding sequence is TGTGCCACCCTGGGAAATCTGGACAGCTCCTACGAGCAGTACTTC.

V is TRBV18 and J is TRBJ1-1; 10 positions agree with TRBD1. Per the germline V gene, CDR1 is KGHSH and CDR2 is LQKENI. Trimming cost V 4 bases and J 5 bases; bases outside gene matches: 7. The CDR3 is 15 residues long. CDR3 sequence (DNA): TGTGCCAGCTCACTAGGGACAGGGGTGCGAACTGAAGCTTTCTTT. Its protein is CASSLGTGVRTEAFF.

V is TRBV24-1 and J is TRBJ1-3, with 8 bases matching TRBD1. This CDR3 is built from 15 residues. J lost 5 bases, V lost 4 bases, and 6 bases had no gene match. The germline V gene has CDR1 KGHDR and CDR2 SFDVKD. CDR3 sequence (DNA): TGTGCCACCAGTGAGCGGACAGGGTGGAGAAACACCATATATTTT. Its translation is CATSERTGWRNTIYF.

This sequence joins TRBV7-8 and TRBJ1-1; D is possibly TRBD1 (5 bases). CDR1 is SGHVS, CDR2 FQNEAQ, per germline. The CDR3 is 12 residues long. Deletions cut 5 bases from V and 8 bases from J, with 12 bases between. The CDR3 protein is CASSRPQGEAFF. In DNA, the CDR3 is TGTGCCAGCAGCCGACCCCAGGGAGAAGCTTTCTTT. Supplemented by reference TRBV7-8 and TRBJ1-1, the full variable domain reads GAGVSQSPRYKVAKRGQDVALRCDPISGHVSLFWYQQALGQGPEFLTYFQNEAQLDKSGLPSDRFFAERPEGSVSTLKIQRTQQEDSAVYLCASSRPQGEAFFGQGTRLTVV.